These 14 T cell receptor beta chains were all obtained from the same sample, sequenced in a study of cytomegalovirus exposure and HLA in healthy donors. The PCR was carried out with 60 Vbeta primers and 13 Jbeta primers. Using immunoSEQ multiplex PCR, the repertoire was profiled, and TCRdb retains in-frame clones only, with some absent. The repertoire has 150,000 to 200,000 clones, around three quarters of them found once; the top ten carry 0.95% to 1.1%. Material: PBMCs. These receptors came from a middle-aged woman in good health and CMV-seronegative.

J is TRBJ2-1 and V is TRBV5-1; TRBD2 matches 9 bases. Germline assignment: CDR1 SGHRS and CDR2 YFSETQ. With 4 bases clipped from V and 7 bases from J, the junction kept 18 bases outside the gene matches. The CDR3 contains 18 residues. As DNA, the CDR3 is TGCGCCAGCAGCCAACATGTAACTAATAGCGGGAGTTTAAATGAGCAGTTCTTC. Its protein is CASSQHVTNSGSLNEQFF.

The V and J genes are TRBV5-1 and TRBJ2-7; D gene uncertain. The CDR3 extends over 11 amino acids. V lost 2 bases, J lost 4 bases, and 4 bases lay in between. In germline, CDR1 is SGHRS, CDR2 YFSETQ. The CDR3 reads CASSFSYEQYF. CDR3 DNA sequence: TGCGCCAGCAGCTTTAGTTACGAGCAGTACTTC.

The chain uses TRBV2 and TRBJ1-5; 7 bases map to TRBD1. This CDR3 contains 15 residues. V lost 6 bases, J lost 6 bases, and 11 bases stayed unmatched. CDR1 SNHLY and CDR2 FYNNEI come from the germline V gene. CDR3 region: CASREFTTGTQPQHF. CDR3 DNA: TGTGCCAGCAGGGAGTTTACGACAGGGACTCAGCCCCAGCATTTT.

The chain links TRBV15 to TRBJ1-1; possibly TRBD1 for D (6 bases). Germline CDR1 reads LNHNV; CDR2 reads YYDKDF (reference sequence). Trimming took 0 bases from V and 8 from J, leaving 10 bases between them. The CDR3 runs 13 residues. CDR3 residues: CATSRDAGAEAFF. CDR3 in DNA: TGTGCCACCAGCAGAGATGCGGGGGCGGAAGCTTTCTTT.

The rearrangement links TRBV6-1 to TRBJ2-7; 7 bases align to TRBD2. CDR1 is MNHNS, CDR2 SASEGT, per germline. The CDR3 is made up of 16 amino acids. J lost 12 bases, V lost 3 bases, and 20 bases had no gene match. CDR3 coding DNA: TGTGCCAGCAGTGAGTCGGGGACTCCCTTTTTGGGCGGGAGGTACTTC. Translating gives CASSESGTPFLGGRYF.

The V call is TRBV11-2, the J call TRBJ1-1; D remains ambiguous. This CDR3 has 13 residues. Germline-derived CDR1 and CDR2 are SGHAT and FQNNGV. The V end was cut by 2 bases, the J end by 3 bases, with 7 bases between. In DNA form, the CDR3 reads TGTGCCAGCAGCTTAACGGGAGACACTGAAGCTTTCTTT. Amino acids: CASSLTGDTEAFF.

The gene calls are TRBV9 and TRBJ2-5, with D tentatively TRBD1 (6 bases). This CDR3 comprises 15 residues. V was trimmed by 0 bases and J by 2 bases, leaving 11 bases between them. CDR1 is SGDLS, CDR2 YYNGEE, per germline. The CDR3 loop reads CASSVGTVKQETQYF. CDR3 bases: TGTGCCAGCAGCGTAGGGACAGTAAAACAAGAGACCCAGTACTTC.

V gene TRBV28 combines with J gene TRBJ1-1, with a tentative D call TRBD1 (6 bases). The germline V gene has CDR1 MDHEN and CDR2 SYDVKM. This CDR3 region has 15 residues. Trimming took off 10 bases at V and 3 bases at J, with 21 bases between the two ends. The CDR3 DNA is TGTGCCACCCTTGGAGGTGTCGGACAGCACACTGAAGCTTTCTTT. This translates into CATLGGVGQHTEAFF.

This chain connects TRBV10-3 to TRBJ2-1; the D gene is possibly TRBD2 (6 bases). V lost 4 bases, J lost 7 bases, and 14 bases lay in between. The CDR3 has 14 amino acids. Germline CDR1 reads ENHRY; CDR2 reads SYGVKD. The CDR3, as DNA: TGTGCCATCAGTGGTGGAGGGGCGATGAATGAGCAGTTCTTC. It codes for CAISGGGAMNEQFF.

The DNA of the CDR3 is TGTGCCAGCAGTGCCAGGGGGCAAGGGACTGAAGCTTTCTTT. This translates into CASSARGQGTEAFF. The J gene is TRBJ1-1, the V gene TRBV2, with 8 bases matching TRBD1. V trimming: 4 bases; J trimming: 5 bases; junction bases outside the gene matches: 6. Germline V gene data show CDR1 as SNHLY and CDR2 as FYNNEI. This CDR3 comprises 14 residues.

J is TRBJ1-4 and V is TRBV15, with a weak D call TRBD1 (5 bases). This CDR3 has 15 amino acids. Trimming cost V 3 bases and J 5 bases, with 13 bases left between them. Germline V gene lookup returns CDR1 LNHNV and CDR2 YYDKDF (reference sequence). CDR3 in DNA: TGTGCCACCAGCAGTACCGGGGGAGGGAATGAAAAACTGTTTTTT. It is translated as CATSSTGGGNEKLFF.

The chain joins TRBV10-3 to TRBJ2-7, with D tentatively TRBD2 (5 bases). The CDR3 extends over 14 amino acids. CDR1 is ENHRY, CDR2 SYGVKD, per germline. Trimming removed 6 bases from V and 4 bases from J, with 16 bases in between. CDR3 loop: CAIRGDISGYEQYF. The CDR3 bases are TGTGCCATCAGGGGCGACATCTCGGGGTACGAGCAGTACTTC.

The chain combines TRBV29-1 with TRBJ2-1; TRBD1 matches at 7 bases. With V trimmed by 5 bases and J by 2 bases, 9 bases remained unmatched. CDR3 length: 15 residues. The germline V gene encodes CDR1 SQVTM and CDR2 ANQGSEA. CDR3 loop: CSVRREGGPYNEQFF. The CDR3 nucleotides read TGCAGCGTTCGCCGCGAAGGGGGCCCCTACAATGAGCAGTTCTTC.

The rearrangement uses TRBV28 and TRBJ2-7, with 7 bases lining up with TRBD1. The trim removed 7 bases at V and 2 bases at J, leaving 8 bases unmatched. Germline V CDR1 and CDR2: MDHEN, SYDVKM. The CDR3 spans 14 residues. The CDR3 nucleotides read TGTGCCAGCATCACTCCGGGACAGACCTACGAGCAGTACTTC. It specifies CASITPGQTYEQYF. The full variable domain, with the rest looked up from reference TRBV28 and TRBJ2-7, is DVKVTQSSRYLVKRTGEKVFLECVQDMDHENMFWYRQDPGLGLRLIYFSYDVKMKEKGDIPEGYSVSREKKERFSLILESASTNQTSMYLCASITPGQTYEQYFGPGTRLTVT.